A single sample is the source of the 28 T cell receptor beta chains below, sequenced in a study of molecular identifiers for immune sequencing clone quantification. Using its own MiXCR run on the PCR reads, TCRdb lists one record per CDR3 protein. The sample has fewer than 350,000 distinct CDR3 sequences, roughly 24% seen once; the top ten hold roughly 0.7%. Sequenced: naive CD8+ T cells from blood, with Jurkat cell RNA spiked in. Subset: FACS-sorted CD8+CD4-CCR7+CD45RA+ naive T cells. These TCRs come from a human donor in good health. Some libraries in this study had Jurkat cell RNA spiked in.

V and J are TRBV7-9 and TRBJ2-7, with 10 bases that match TRBD1. The trim removed 5 bases at V and 5 bases at J, leaving 9 bases unmatched. Germline lookup yields CDR1 SEHNR and CDR2 FQNEAQ (reference sequence). The CDR3 totals 15 residues. The CDR3 region has the DNA TGTGCCAGCAGCATAAGGGACAGGGGCAGCCACGAGCAGTACTTC. It specifies CASSIRDRGSHEQYF. Complete variable domain (other parts from reference TRBV7-9 and TRBJ2-7): DTGVSQNPRHKITKRGQNVTFRCDPISEHNRLYWYRQTLGQGPEFLTYFQNEAQLEKSRLLSDRFSAERPKGSFSTLEIQRTEQGDSAMYLCASSIRDRGSHEQYFGPGTRLTVT.

There are many counts of this clonotype. The V and J genes are TRBV6-5 and TRBJ2-7, with D unclear. CDR3 length equals 15 residues. The germline V and J ends were trimmed by 0 bases and 2 bases, with 11 bases remaining between them. Germline-derived CDR1 and CDR2 are MNHEY and SVGAGI. The CDR3 spells CASSYSRFPTYEQYF. The CDR3 coding sequence is TGTGCCAGCAGTTACTCGAGATTTCCAACCTACGAGCAGTACTTC.

This clonotype was seen many times. The gene calls are TRBV7-3 and TRBJ1-6, with TRBD1 identical over 8 bases. Trimming took 5 bases from V and 8 from J; bases not matched to a gene: 8. CDR3 length: 15 amino acids. Germline CDR1 SGHTA, CDR2 FQGTGA. In DNA, the CDR3 is TGTGCCAGCAGCCTCGTGGGGACAGGAGATTCACCCCTCCACTTT. Protein product: CASSLVGTGDSPLHF.

This clonotype has just a few counts. The V and J genes are TRBV19 and TRBJ2-3; TRBD1 or TRBD2 may be the D gene (5 bases each). Germline CDR1 reads LNHDA; CDR2 reads SQIVND (reference sequence). Trimming stripped 9 bases from V and 7 bases from J, with 11 bases between. The CDR3 is 11 residues long. CDR3 bases: TGTGCCAGCAGCGAGGGGAATACGCAGTATTTT. Encoded protein: CASSEGNTQYF.

The V gene is TRBV12-3 or TRBV12-4, the J gene TRBJ1-1; 7 nucleotides match TRBD1. V shed 5 bases, J shed 10 bases, and the junction held 16 bases outside the gene matches. The CDR3 has 15 amino acids. CDR3 in DNA: TGTGCCAGCAGTGACGACAGGGAGGAGGGCCATCGAGCTTTCTTT. Its protein is CASSDDREEGHRAFF.

Points on this clonotype: Since a much larger clone is just one base distant, this may be a read error. The chain couples TRBV15 to TRBJ2-5; 10 bases are shared with TRBD1. There are 17 residues in the CDR3. Looked up from germline, CDR1 is LNHNV and CDR2 is YYDKDF (reference sequence). CDR3 nucleotides: TGTACCACCAGCATTAGAGAGGGACAGGGGACCCAAGAGACCCAGTACTTC. Its translation is CTTSIREGQGTQETQYF. Using reference TRBV15 and TRBJ2-5 for the parts outside the CDR3, the full variable domain is DAMVIQNPRYQVTQFGKPVTLSCSQTLNHNVMYWYQQKSSQAPKLLFHYYDKDFNNEADTPDNFQSRRPNTSFCFLDIRSPGLGDTAMYLCTTSIREGQGTQETQYFGPGTRLLVL.

This clonotype was detected only a few times. The gene calls are TRBV4-3 and TRBJ1-5; D may be TRBD1 (5 bases). V lost 4 bases, J lost 1 base, and 11 bases lay in between. In germline, CDR1 is LGHNA, CDR2 YSLEER. The CDR3 loop spans 15 amino acids. CDR3 amino acids: CASSPDRQSNQPQHF. The CDR3 DNA is TGCGCCAGCAGCCCAGACAGACAGAGCAATCAGCCCCAGCATTTT.

There are a few counts of this clonotype. V usage is TRBV6-4 and J usage is TRBJ2-7, with 9 nucleotides matching TRBD2. The CDR3 has 16 residues. Germline V gene lookup returns CDR1 MRHNA and CDR2 SNTAGT. J gave up 0 bases and V 6 bases, and 9 bases lay outside the gene matches. The CDR3 region is CASSPTSGSRSYEQYF. The CDR3 DNA reads as TGTGCCAGCAGCCCCACTAGCGGGTCTCGCTCCTACGAGCAGTACTTC.

This clonotype was counted at least ten times. One end of the junction fails to match germline, which may point to a read error. The gene calls are TRBV9 and TRBJ1-1; no definite D call. The CDR3 has 17 residues. CDR1 SGDLS and CDR2 YYNGEE come from the germline V gene. Here the CDR3 reads CASSVGGLGLQNSEAFF. As DNA, the CDR3 is TGTGCCAGCAGCGTAGGGGGTCTAGGTTTGCAAAACAGTGAAGCTTTCTTT.

This clonotype was counted only a few times. The chain recombines TRBV12-3 or TRBV12-4 with TRBJ2-5; no firm D call. The CDR3 loop spans 13 amino acids. Deletions cut 5 bases from V and 4 bases from J, with 11 bases between. The CDR3 sequence is CASSNRQLETQYF. For the CDR3, the DNA is TGTGCCAGCAGTAACCGACAACTAGAGACCCAGTACTTC.

Many counts were recorded for this clonotype. CDR3 sequence (DNA): TGTGCCAGCAGTTATTCTGGCAGTAGCAATCAGCCCCAGCATTTT. The encoded protein is CASSYSGSSNQPQHF. This sequence joins TRBV6-5 and TRBJ1-5; D is undetermined. The CDR3 spans 15 residues. CDR1 MNHEY and CDR2 SVGAGI come from the germline V gene. The V and J ends lost 3 bases and 0 bases respectively, with 9 bases between them.

This clonotype has a count of ten or more. The V call is TRBV2, the J call TRBJ2-7; D ambiguous. This CDR3 is 13 amino acids long. Per the germline V gene, CDR1 is SNHLY and CDR2 is FYNNEI. The V end lost 4 bases, the J end lost 2 bases, and 9 bases lay between the germline ends. The CDR3 DNA is TGTGCCAGCAGTGTTCCGGTGCCCTACGAGCAGTACTTC. Protein sequence: CASSVPVPYEQYF. The variable domain in full, with the rest retrieved from reference TRBV2 and TRBJ2-7, is EPEVTQTPSHQVTQMGQEVILRCVPISNHLYFYWYRQILGQKVEFLVSFYNNEISEKSEIFDDQFSVERPDGSNFTLKIRSTKLEDSAMYFCASSVPVPYEQYFGPGTRLTVT.

At least ten counts were recorded for this clonotype. The rearrangement links TRBV6-2 or TRBV6-3 to TRBJ1-5; weak D call: TRBD1 (5 bases). The germline V gene has CDR1 MNHEY and CDR2 SVGEGT. The CDR3 is 15 residues long. Trimming took off 5 bases at V and 2 bases at J, with 13 bases between the two ends. The CDR3: CASSPLGAGNQPQHF. The DNA for the CDR3 is TGTGCCAGCAGTCCCCTCGGGGCTGGCAATCAGCCCCAGCATTTT.

There are a few counts of this clonotype. V gene TRBV6-5 combines with J gene TRBJ2-7; 7 positions match TRBD2. The V gene's germline CDR1 is MNHEY and CDR2 SVGAGI. There are 15 residues in the CDR3. With 2 bases clipped from V and 0 bases from J, the junction kept 4 bases outside the gene matches. In DNA, the CDR3 is TGTGCCAGCAGTTACGGGGGGGACGGCTCCTACGAGCAGTACTTC. Protein: CASSYGGDGSYEQYF.

There are many counts of this clonotype. This chain connects TRBV13 to TRBJ1-1; D call uncertain. CDR1 and CDR2 (germline): PRHDT, FYEKMQ (reference sequence). The CDR3 contains 14 residues. Trimming pared 1 base from V and 3 bases from J, leaving 9 bases between. CDR3 nucleotides: TGTGCCAGCAGCTTAGCCGGGCAGGACACTGAAGCTTTCTTT. Its translation: CASSLAGQDTEAFF.

The CDR3 bases are TGTGCCAGCAGCTTAACGGCCGGGGCGGGGGGGCCGGCAGATACGCAGTATTTT. This encodes CASSLTAGAGGPADTQYF. This chain uses TRBV7-6 with TRBJ2-3, with 9 bases lining up with TRBD2. After removal of 2 bases from V and 4 bases from J, the junction contained 13 bases not matched to a gene. Germline-derived CDR1 and CDR2 are SGHVS and FNYEAQ. CDR3 length equals 18 residues. Drawing the rest from reference TRBV7-6 and TRBJ2-3, the complete variable domain is GAGVSQSPRYKVTKRGQDVALRCDPISGHVSLYWYRQALGQGPEFLTYFNYEAQQDKSGLPNDRFSAERPEGSISTLTIQRTEQRDSAMYRCASSLTAGAGGPADTQYFGPGTRLTVL.

This clonotype was seen a few times. The junction shows a germline mismatch at one end, possibly a read error. The genes are TRBV7-3 and TRBJ2-3; D is unclear. Per the germline V gene, CDR1 is SGHTA and CDR2 is FQGTGA. The CDR3 runs 13 residues. This CDR3 reads CASSWQSTDTQCF. CDR3 nucleotide sequence: TGTGCCAGCAGCTGGCAGAGCACAGATACGCAGTGTTTT.

This rearrangement joins TRBV13 to TRBJ2-7; D unclear. The V end lost 4 bases, the J end lost 0 bases, and 10 bases lay between the germline ends. The V gene's germline CDR1 is PRHDT and CDR2 FYEKMQ (reference sequence). The CDR3 consists of 14 residues. The CDR3 reads CASSSIISSYEQYF. In DNA form, the CDR3 reads TGTGCCAGCAGCTCAATAATCAGCTCCTACGAGCAGTACTTC. The entire variable domain, with the rest obtained from reference TRBV13 and TRBJ2-7, is as follows: AAGVIQSPRHLIKEKRETATLKCYPIPRHDTVYWYQQGPGQDPQFLISFYEKMQSDKGSIPDRFSAQQFSDYHSELNMSSLELGDSALYFCASSSIISSYEQYFGPGTRLTVT.

Points on this clonotype: With a much larger clone just one base away, this may be a read error. The chain combines TRBV4-2 with TRBJ1-4, with D possibly being TRBD1 (5 bases). CDR1 LGHNA and CDR2 YNFKEQ come from the germline V gene. V lost 0 bases and J 9 bases, leaving 14 bases between the germline ends. The CDR3 contains 15 residues. CDR3 bases: TGTGCCAGCAGCCAAGATTGGGGGTCGGCGCAAAAACTGTTTTTT. This gives the protein CASSQDWGSAQKLFF.

Regarding this clonotype: It may be a read error: a sequence one base away is much more abundant. This rearrangement joins TRBV11-2 to TRBJ2-3; 8 bases are shared with TRBD2. Germline V gene sequence: CDR1 SGHAT, CDR2 FQNNGV. This CDR3 contains 16 residues. Unmatched junction bases numbered 8, after V lost 4 bases and J lost 2 bases. CDR3 region: CASSSEAGAPTDTQYF. CDR3 in DNA: TGTGCCAGCAGCTCAGAAGCGGGGGCCCCCACAGATACGCAGTATTTT.

J is TRBJ2-3 and V is TRBV20-1; possibly TRBD2 for D (6 bases). The CDR3 totals 16 residues. V dropped 1 base and J dropped 3 bases, with 17 bases sitting between them. Germline CDR1 reads DFQATT; CDR2 reads SNEGSKA (reference sequence). CDR3 sequence (DNA): TGCAGTGCTAGAGGGTCACCCGGCGGGGCGACAGATACGCAGTATTTT. Its translation: CSARGSPGGATDTQYF.

The chain is built from TRBV29-1 and TRBJ2-2; 10 bases are shared with TRBD2. The CDR3 contains 16 residues. Germline V gene data show CDR1 as SQVTM and CDR2 as ANQGSEA. Trimming took 6 bases from V and 5 from J; bases not matched to a gene: 12. CDR3 amino acids: CSVAHKREGGTGELFF. Written as DNA, the CDR3 is TGCAGCGTCGCTCATAAGCGGGAGGGAGGTACCGGGGAGCTGTTTTTT.

This clonotype was recorded a few times. CDR3 coding DNA: TGCGCCAGCAGCCAAGAGGGGAGATCAACTAATGAAAAACTGTTTTTT. Translated: CASSQEGRSTNEKLFF. This sequence joins TRBV4-3 and TRBJ1-4; D is uncertain. The V gene lost 0 bases and the J gene lost 0 bases, with 8 bases spanning the gap. The CDR3 loop spans 16 amino acids. Per germline, CDR1 LGHNA and CDR2 YSLEER.

Many counts were recorded for this clonotype. This chain uses TRBV25-1 with TRBJ2-2, with D hard to call. Germline V gene sequence: CDR1 MGHDK, CDR2 SYGVNS. The germline V and J ends were trimmed by 5 bases and 3 bases, with 4 bases remaining between them. The CDR3 covers 12 residues. CDR3 sequence (DNA): TGTGCCAGCAGTATATACACCGGGGAGCTGTTTTTT. This translates into CASSIYTGELFF.

This clonotype turned up a few times. The chain has TRBV23-1 and TRBJ1-6, with D perhaps matching TRBD1 (6 bases). TRBV23-1 is noted as an ORF with a role that remains uncertain. The CDR3 extends over 15 amino acids. V dropped 2 bases and J dropped 8 bases, with 13 bases sitting between them. CDR3 DNA sequence: TGCGCCAGCAGTCAAATCGGGACACCCGATTCACCCCTCCACTTT. Translated, it gives CASSQIGTPDSPLHF.

This clonotype was observed a few times. This chain uses TRBV5-1 with TRBJ1-1; tentative D call: TRBD1 (6 bases). Germline CDR1 reads SGHRS; CDR2 reads YFSETQ. Trimming took 3 bases from V and 1 from J, leaving 19 bases between them. The length of the CDR3 is 17 residues. CDR3 coding DNA: TGCGCCAGCAGCTCTTTCCCCTTACAGGGAACGAACACTGAAGCTTTCTTT. Amino acids: CASSSFPLQGTNTEAFF.

This clonotype was picked up many times. The rearrangement links TRBV6-2 or TRBV6-3 to TRBJ2-6, with D maybe TRBD2 (5 bases). The CDR3 runs 17 residues. The germline V gene encodes CDR1 MNHEY and CDR2 SVGEGT. V was trimmed by 6 bases and J by 0 bases, leaving 15 bases between them. CDR3 residues: CASRRVDGRSGANVLTF. CDR3 coding DNA: TGTGCCAGCAGGAGGGTGGACGGGCGCTCTGGGGCCAACGTCCTGACTTTC.

This clonotype has at least ten counts. V and J are TRBV29-1 and TRBJ1-1, with D perhaps matching TRBD1 (6 bases). This CDR3 region has 13 residues. V dropped 6 bases and J dropped 3 bases, with 14 bases sitting between them. The germline V gene has CDR1 SQVTM and CDR2 ANQGSEA. The CDR3 sequence: CSVVGGADTEAFF. CDR3 DNA sequence: TGCAGCGTCGTGGGGGGGGCGGACACTGAAGCTTTCTTT.